This TCR beta chain was sequenced for a study of T cells after yellow fever vaccination. Study outcomes and limitations: Weaker, the secondary response peaked sooner, at day 5 versus 15.

From germline, CDR1 is LGHDT and CDR2 YNNKEL (reference sequence). The CDR3 covers 11 residues. Trimming left V 4 bases short and J 16 bases short, with 11 bases between. TCRdb redid the calling of the 5' RACE reads with MiXCR, one entry per CDR3 protein. The sample has about 340,000 distinct CDR3 sequences; roughly 4.3% are singletons. With respect to this clonotype: Its antigen is unidentified.

The chain is built from TRBV3-1 and TRBJ1-6; no clear D. The specimen was PBMCs, collected 5 days after the yellow fever booster vaccination. The clonotype comes from a man aged 18 to 35 who received the YFV17D yellow fever vaccine. CDR3 DNA: TGTGCCAGCAGCCTGTACCGGGAGCTCCACTTT. This gives the protein CASSLYRELHF.